The following is a T cell receptor beta chain sequence with its context. Its recognized antigen is unknown. No much larger clone exists at a distance of one base, and base qualities are not known. The data were taken from a study of cytomegalovirus exposure and HLA in healthy donors (dated by TCRdb to about 2017). With regard to the full study: The approximately 710 repertoires of the first cohort and the 120 or so validation repertoires were produced on the same platform, according to a later analysis. High-throughput TCR immunosequencing, statistical association of individual TCRs with disease status, and machine learning were combined to predict cytomegalovirus infection status. Besides the first cohort of roughly 660 subjects, a separate validation cohort made up of roughly 120 different subjects was used. The study aimed to test whether cataloging public T cell receptors could reveal signatures of past pathogen exposure. General study outcomes and caveats: In both the original and validation cohorts, the classifier was reported to diagnose cytomegalovirus status with high specificity and sensitivity. A later analysis had no HLA typing for the validation cohort, so co-occurrence there was scored across all 110 or so repertoires. Most TCR sequences were observed very rarely across donors, whereas some public TCRs were present in many individuals. A few of the identified cytomegalovirus-associated TCR beta chains were confirmed in vitro to be specific for cytomegalovirus antigens. According to the authors, the approach could potentially be generalized to other disease states and immunological phenotypes. Of the cluster scores, roughly 95% were above 0 in a later analysis, which found that TCRs clustered in the first cohort also tended to co-occur in the 130 or so validation repertoires. In the study, around 150 TCR beta chains were listed as associated with cytomegalovirus.

The library was obtained by the immunoSEQ multiplex PCR assay. The source study handled its data this way. To diagnose cytomegalovirus status from the catalog of TCR beta chain sequences, a statistical classification framework was built. The immuneACCESS repertoire file appears here via TCRdb, limited to in-frame rearrangements. These files lack a portion of the clones; in checked studies, under half of the deficit traces to unresolved V genes, and the cause of the others is not known. V, J and clone size reflect that table, while D and trimming were determined from the DNA. This sample holds fewer than 150,000 clones; approximately 91% were observed only once. Of the sample, about 1.5% is held by the ten largest clones. CDR1 and CDR2 (MNHEY, SVGAGI) derive from the germline V gene. The CDR3 starts with the cysteine, ends with the phenylalanine, and has 12 residues. Of all the DNA, just the CDR3 is kept, 36 bases in frame from base 1. The V end gives up 4 bases and the J end 8 bases, leaving 4 bases in the junction not matched to a gene.

Donors formed part of the validation cohort, which comprised over a hundred subjects and was distinct from the first cohort of over 500 subjects. The TCR sequence derives from a man under 40 in good health and CMV-seronegative. Sequenced sample: PBMCs. The V and J segments used are TRBV6-5 and TRBJ1-1, and TRBD1 aligns with 7 junction nucleotides. The CDR3 region reads CASSSEGGEAFF. The nucleotides read TGTGCCAGCAGTTCCGAAGGGGGCGAAGCTTTCTTT.